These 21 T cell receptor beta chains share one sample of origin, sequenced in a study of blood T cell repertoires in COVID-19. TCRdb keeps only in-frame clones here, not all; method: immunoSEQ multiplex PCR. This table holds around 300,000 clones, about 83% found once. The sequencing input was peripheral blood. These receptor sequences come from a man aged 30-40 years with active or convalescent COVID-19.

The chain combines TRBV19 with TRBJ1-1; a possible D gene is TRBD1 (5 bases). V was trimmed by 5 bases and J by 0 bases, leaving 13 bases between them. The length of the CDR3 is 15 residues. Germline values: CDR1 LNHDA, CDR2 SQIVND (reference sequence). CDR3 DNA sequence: TGTGCCAGTAGTCTCCAGGGCCTCATGAACACTGAAGCTTTCTTT. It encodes CASSLQGLMNTEAFF.

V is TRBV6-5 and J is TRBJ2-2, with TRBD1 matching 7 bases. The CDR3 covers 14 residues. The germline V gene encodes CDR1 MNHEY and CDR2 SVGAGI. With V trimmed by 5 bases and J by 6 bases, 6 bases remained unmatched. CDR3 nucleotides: TGTGCCAGCAGTCTTCAGGGGGAGCCCGGGGAGCTGTTTTTT. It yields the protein CASSLQGEPGELFF.

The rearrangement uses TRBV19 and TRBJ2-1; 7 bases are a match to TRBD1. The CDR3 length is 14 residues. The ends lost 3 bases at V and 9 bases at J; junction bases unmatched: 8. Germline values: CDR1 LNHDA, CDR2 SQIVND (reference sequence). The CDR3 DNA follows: TGTGCCAGTAGTATTAGGGGGCAGGTTGGTGAGCAGTTCTTC. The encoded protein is CASSIRGQVGEQFF. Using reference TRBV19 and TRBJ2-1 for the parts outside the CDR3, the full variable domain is DGGITQSPKYLFRKEGQNVTLSCEQNLNHDAMYWYRQDPGQGLRLIYYSQIVNDFQKGDIAEGYSVSREKKESFPLTVTSAQKNPTAFYLCASSIRGQVGEQFFGPGTRLTVL.

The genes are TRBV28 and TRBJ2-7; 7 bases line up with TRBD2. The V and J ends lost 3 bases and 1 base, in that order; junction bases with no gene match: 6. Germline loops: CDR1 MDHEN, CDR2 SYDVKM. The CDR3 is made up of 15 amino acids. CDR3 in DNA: TGTGCCAGCAGTTTGGGGCGGGAGAGATCCTACGAGCAGTACTTC. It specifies CASSLGRERSYEQYF.

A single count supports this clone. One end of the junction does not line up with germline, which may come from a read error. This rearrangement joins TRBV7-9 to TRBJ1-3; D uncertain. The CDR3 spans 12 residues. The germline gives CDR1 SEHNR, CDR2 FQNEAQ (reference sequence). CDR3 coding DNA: TGTGCCAGCAGCCCGACTGGTAACACCATATATTTT. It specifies CASSPTGNTIYF. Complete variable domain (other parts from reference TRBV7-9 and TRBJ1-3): DTGVSQNPRHKITKRGQNVTFRCDPISEHNRLYWYRQTLGQGPEFLTYFQNEAQLEKSRLLSDRFSAERPKGSFSTLEIQRTEQGDSAMYLCASSPTGNTIYFGEGSWLTVV.

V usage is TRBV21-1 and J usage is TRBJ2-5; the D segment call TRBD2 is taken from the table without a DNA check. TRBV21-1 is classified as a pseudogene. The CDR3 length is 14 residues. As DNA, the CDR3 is TGTGCCACGCCCCAGTTGGAGGGACCGGAGACCCAGTACTTC. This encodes CATPQLEGPETQYF.

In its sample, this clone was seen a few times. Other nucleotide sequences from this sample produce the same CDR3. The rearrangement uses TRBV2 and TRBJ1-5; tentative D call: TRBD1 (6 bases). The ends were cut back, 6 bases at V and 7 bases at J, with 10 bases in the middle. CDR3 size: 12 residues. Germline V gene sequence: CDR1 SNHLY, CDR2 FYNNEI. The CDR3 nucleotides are TGTGCCAGCAGGCGGGGGGGCCAGCCCCAGCATTTT. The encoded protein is CASRRGGQPQHF.

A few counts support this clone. CDR3 coding DNA: TGTGCCGCTTCCTCATTGGACAGCCGGACTAGCGGGTACGAGCAGTACTTC. This encodes CAASSLDSRTSGYEQYF. V and J are TRBV28 and TRBJ2-7, with 11 bases aligning to TRBD2. Germline loops: CDR1 MDHEN, CDR2 SYDVKM. The V gene end was trimmed by 11 bases and the J gene end by 4 bases; junction bases not matched to a gene: 19. The CDR3 is 17 residues long.

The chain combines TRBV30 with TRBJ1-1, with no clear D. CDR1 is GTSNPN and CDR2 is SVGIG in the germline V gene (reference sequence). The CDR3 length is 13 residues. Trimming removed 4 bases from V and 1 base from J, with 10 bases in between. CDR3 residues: CAWIVVRNTEAFF. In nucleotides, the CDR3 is TGTGCCTGGATCGTCGTTAGGAACACTGAAGCTTTCTTT.

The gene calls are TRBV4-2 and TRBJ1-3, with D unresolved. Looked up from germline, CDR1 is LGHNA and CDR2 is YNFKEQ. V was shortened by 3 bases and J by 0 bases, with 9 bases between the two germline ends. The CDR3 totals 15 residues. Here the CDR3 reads CASSQAQISGNTIYF. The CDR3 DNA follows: TGTGCCAGCAGCCAGGCCCAGATCTCTGGAAACACCATATATTTT.

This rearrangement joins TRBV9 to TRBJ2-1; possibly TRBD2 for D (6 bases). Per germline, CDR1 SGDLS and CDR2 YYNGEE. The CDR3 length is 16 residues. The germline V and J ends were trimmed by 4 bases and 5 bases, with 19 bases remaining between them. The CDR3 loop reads CASSPSQLGGDNEQFF. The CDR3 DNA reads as TGTGCCAGCAGCCCGTCCCAACTAGGAGGGGACAATGAGCAGTTCTTC.

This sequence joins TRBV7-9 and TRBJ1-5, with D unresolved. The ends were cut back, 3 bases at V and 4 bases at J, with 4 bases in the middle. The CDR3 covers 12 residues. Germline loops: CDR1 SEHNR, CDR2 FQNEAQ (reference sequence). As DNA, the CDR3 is TGTGCCAGCAGCTTTAATAATCAGCCCCAGCATTTT. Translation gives CASSFNNQPQHF.

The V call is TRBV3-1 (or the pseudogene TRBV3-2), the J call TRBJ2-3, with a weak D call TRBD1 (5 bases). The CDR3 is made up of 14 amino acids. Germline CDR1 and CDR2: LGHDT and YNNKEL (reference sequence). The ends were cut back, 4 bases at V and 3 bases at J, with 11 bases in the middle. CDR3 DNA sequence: TGTGCCAGCAGCCCGAAGGGGAAGACAGATACGCAGTATTTT. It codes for CASSPKGKTDTQYF.

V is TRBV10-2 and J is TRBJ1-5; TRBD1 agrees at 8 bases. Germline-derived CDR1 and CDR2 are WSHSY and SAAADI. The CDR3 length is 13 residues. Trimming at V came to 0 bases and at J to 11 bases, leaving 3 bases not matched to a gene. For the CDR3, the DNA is TGCGCCAGCAGTGAGTCGGACAGGGTGACCCAGCATTTT. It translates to CASSESDRVTQHF.

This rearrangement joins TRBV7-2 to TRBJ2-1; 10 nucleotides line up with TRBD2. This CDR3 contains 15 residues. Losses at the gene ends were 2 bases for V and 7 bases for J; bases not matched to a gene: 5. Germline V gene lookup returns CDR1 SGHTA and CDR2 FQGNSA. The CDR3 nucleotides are TGTGCCAGCAGCTTATGGGGGACTAGCGTGAATGAGCAGTTCTTC. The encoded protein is CASSLWGTSVNEQFF.

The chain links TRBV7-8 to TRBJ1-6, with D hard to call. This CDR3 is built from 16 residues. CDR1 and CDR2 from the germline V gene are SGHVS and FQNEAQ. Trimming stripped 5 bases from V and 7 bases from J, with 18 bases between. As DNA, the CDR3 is TGTGCCAGCAGCCCCCTCAACGGAGCGAGAAATTCACCCCTCCACTTT. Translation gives CASSPLNGARNSPLHF.

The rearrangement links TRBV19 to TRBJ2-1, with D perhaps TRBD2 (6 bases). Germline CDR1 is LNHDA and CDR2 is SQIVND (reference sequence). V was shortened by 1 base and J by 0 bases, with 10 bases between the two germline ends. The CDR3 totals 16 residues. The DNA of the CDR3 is TGTGCCAGTAGTATAGCGGGAGCCGGCTCCTACAATGAGCAGTTCTTC. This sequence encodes CASSIAGAGSYNEQFF.

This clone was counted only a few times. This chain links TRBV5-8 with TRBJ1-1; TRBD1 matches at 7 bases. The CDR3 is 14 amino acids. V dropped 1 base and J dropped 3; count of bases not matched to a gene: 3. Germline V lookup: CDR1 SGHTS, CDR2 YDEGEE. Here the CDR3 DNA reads TGTGCCAGCAGCTTGACAGGGGCATACACTGAAGCTTTCTTT. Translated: CASSLTGAYTEAFF.

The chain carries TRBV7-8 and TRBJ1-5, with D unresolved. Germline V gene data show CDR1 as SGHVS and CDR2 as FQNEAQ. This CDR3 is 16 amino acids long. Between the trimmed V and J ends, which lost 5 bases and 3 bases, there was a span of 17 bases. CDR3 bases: TGTGCCAGCAGCCCCGAACCTCTAACAGCCAATCAGCCCCAGCATTTT. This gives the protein CASSPEPLTANQPQHF.

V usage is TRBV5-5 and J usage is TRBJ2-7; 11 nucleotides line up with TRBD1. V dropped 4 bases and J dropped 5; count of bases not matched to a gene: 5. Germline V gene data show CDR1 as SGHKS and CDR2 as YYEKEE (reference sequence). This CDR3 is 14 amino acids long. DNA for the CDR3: TGTGCCAGCAGCCTGGGGACAGGGGGAGACGAGCAGTACTTC. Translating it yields CASSLGTGGDEQYF.

The chain's CDR3 is CASSLVGQGVYEQYF. The DNA for the CDR3 is TGTGCCAGCAGCTTAGTGGGACAGGGCGTCTACGAGCAGTACTTC. The rearrangement uses TRBV11-1 and TRBJ2-7, with 9 positions matching TRBD1. This CDR3 region has 15 residues. V gave up 1 base and J gave up 3 bases; unmatched junction bases: 4. Germline V gives CDR1 SGHAT, CDR2 FQDESV (reference sequence).